This passage covers 22 T cell receptor beta chains from one sample sequenced in a study of CD8 T cells in Susac syndrome. RNA in amounts of about 0.5 to 1 ug was reverse transcribed with random hexamers. TCRdb recomputed calls from the immunoSEQ multiplex PCR reads with MiXCR, one row per CDR3 protein. This sample has about 150,000 distinct CDR3 sequences, with over 90% found just once. Source material: CD8+ T cells from PBMCs. These receptors came from a human donor with Susac syndrome.

The count of this clonotype is one. This rearrangement joins TRBV20-1 to TRBJ1-2; D might be TRBD1 (6 bases). V lost 0 bases and J lost 8, with 10 bases in between. CDR3 length: 12 residues. Germline loops: CDR1 DFQATT, CDR2 SNEGSKA (reference sequence). CDR3 loop: CSARDPGGGYTF. In DNA, the CDR3 is TGCAGTGCTAGAGATCCCGGGGGCGGCTACACCTTC.

V gene TRBV10-2 combines with J gene TRBJ2-7; D uncertain. Germline V gene lookup returns CDR1 WSHSY and CDR2 SAAADI. CDR3 length: 10 residues. V was clipped by 3 bases and J by 5 bases, with 2 bases between them. CDR3 bases: TGCGCCAGCAGTGACGACGAGCAGTACTTC. It specifies CASSDDEQYF.

The chain uses TRBV29-1 and TRBJ1-1; possibly TRBD1 for D (5 bases). CDR1 SQVTM and CDR2 ANQGSEA come from the germline V gene. There are 13 residues in the CDR3. Trimming took off 4 bases at V and 6 bases at J, with 15 bases between the two ends. CDR3 nucleotides: TGCAGCGTTGTCGAGGGCGCGGGGGCTGAAGCTTTCTTT. Residues: CSVVEGAGAEAFF.

This chain uses TRBV7-9 with TRBJ2-7; TRBD2 is a possible D gene (5 bases). Germline V gene lookup returns CDR1 SEHNR and CDR2 FQNEAQ (reference sequence). V was shortened by 5 bases and J by 0 bases, with 11 bases between the two germline ends. This CDR3 spans 14 amino acids. CDR3 coding DNA: TGTGCCAGCAGCCCGTCTAGCACCTCCTACGAGCAGTACTTC. This sequence encodes CASSPSSTSYEQYF.

The J gene is TRBJ2-1, the V gene TRBV28; a weak D match, TRBD2 (6 bases). V lost 3 bases and J lost 8, with 14 bases in between. This CDR3 spans 14 amino acids. The germline V gene has CDR1 MDHEN and CDR2 SYDVKM. In DNA form, the CDR3 reads TGTGCCAGCAGTTTTCGGACTACCAGCGATGAGCAGTTCTTC. It specifies CASSFRTTSDEQFF.

The CDR3 DNA is TGTGCCTGGAGTGGGGACTCGAGGTGGGAGCAGTACTTC. Encoded protein: CAWSGDSRWEQYF. This rearrangement joins TRBV30 to TRBJ2-7; TRBD2 might be the D (6 bases). The length of the CDR3 is 13 residues. The V gene's germline CDR1 is GTSNPN and CDR2 SVGIG (reference sequence). The germline V and J ends were trimmed by 1 base and 7 bases, with 14 bases remaining between them.

This clonotype appeared once. The chain couples TRBV2 to TRBJ1-5; 7 bases are a match to TRBD1. The CDR3 loop spans 15 amino acids. Germline CDR1 and CDR2: SNHLY and FYNNEI. V gave up 6 bases and J gave up 4 bases; unmatched junction bases: 9. The CDR3 is CASRSGTAGNQPQHF. The CDR3 DNA follows: TGTGCCAGCAGATCCGGGACAGCAGGAAATCAGCCCCAGCATTTT.

The chain couples TRBV4-1 to TRBJ2-1; 10 bases are shared with TRBD2. There are 18 residues in the CDR3. The junction had 13 bases not matched to a gene; V was cut back by 5 bases and J by 3 bases. Germline V gives CDR1 MGHRA, CDR2 YSYEKL. This chain's CDR3 is CASSYPTAGGPSYNEQFF. CDR3 nucleotides: TGCGCCAGCAGCTACCCGACAGCGGGAGGGCCGAGCTACAATGAGCAGTTCTTC.

The chain combines TRBV12-3 or TRBV12-4 with TRBJ2-7, with 7 bases fitting TRBD2. The ends lost 6 bases at V and 10 bases at J; junction bases unmatched: 6. CDR3 length: 11 residues. CDR3 coding DNA: TGTGCCAGCAGCCCCGGGACTAATCAGTACTTC. Encoded protein: CASSPGTNQYF.

The chain joins TRBV14 to TRBJ2-7, with a possible D match to TRBD1 (6 bases). Germline assignment: CDR1 SGHDN and CDR2 FVKESK. V was cut by 1 base and J by 4 bases, with 17 bases left in between. CDR3 length: 16 residues. The DNA of the CDR3 is TGTGCCAGCAGCCAAGTACACGGCGGCAGGGGTTACGAGCAGTACTTC. Translating gives CASSQVHGGRGYEQYF.

The chain links TRBV6-5 to TRBJ1-1; D gene uncertain. The CDR3 is made up of 12 amino acids. V was trimmed by 3 bases and J by 5 bases, leaving 7 bases between them. CDR1 MNHEY and CDR2 SVGAGI come from the germline V gene. The CDR3 DNA reads TGTGCCAGCAGTTATGGGTTAACTGAAGCTTTCTTT. Protein sequence: CASSYGLTEAFF.

The gene calls are TRBV14 and TRBJ2-7; TRBD1 matches at 10 bases. Germline V gene lookup returns CDR1 SGHDN and CDR2 FVKESK. V was clipped by 7 bases and J by 3 bases; unmatched bases: 6. The CDR3 sequence is 14 residues long. The CDR3 DNA reads TGTGCCAGCAAAGTTGGGACAGGGGACTACGAGCAGTACTTC. This translates into CASKVGTGDYEQYF.

This rearrangement joins TRBV4-1 to TRBJ2-7; D may be TRBD1 or TRBD2 (5 bases each). The V gene's germline CDR1 is MGHRA and CDR2 YSYEKL. The CDR3 runs to 13 residues. V lost 2 bases and J 6 bases, leaving 11 bases between the germline ends. The CDR3 nucleotides are TGCGCCAGCAGCCAACCCGGGACGGCCGAGCAGTACTTC. Its translation: CASSQPGTAEQYF.

This clonotype was seen just once. Here the CDR3 reads CASSLARQGAHEQYF. The CDR3 bases are TGTGCCAGCAGCTTAGCGCGGCAGGGGGCCCACGAGCAGTACTTC. The V call is TRBV7-9, the J call TRBJ2-7, with 8 positions matching TRBD1. The CDR3 loop spans 15 amino acids. CDR1 and CDR2 from the germline V gene are SEHNR and FQNEAQ (reference sequence). V trimming: 0 bases; J trimming: 5 bases; junction bases outside the gene matches: 6.

The rearrangement links TRBV11-2 to TRBJ2-7, with 12 bases identical to TRBD2. Unmatched junction bases numbered 14, after V lost 5 bases and J lost 3 bases. The CDR3 extends over 18 amino acids. The germline V gene encodes CDR1 SGHAT and CDR2 FQNNGV. The CDR3 reads CASSQPYQTSGGRYEQYF. Written as DNA, the CDR3 is TGTGCCAGCAGCCAACCGTACCAGACTAGCGGGGGTCGCTACGAGCAGTACTTC.

The genes are TRBV3-1 and TRBJ1-5; 7 nucleotides agree with TRBD1. CDR1 LGHDT and CDR2 YNNKEL come from the germline V gene (reference sequence). There are 14 residues in the CDR3. Trimming took 4 bases from V and 6 from J; bases not matched to a gene: 6. In nucleotides, the CDR3 is TGTGCCAGCAGCCGAGCCAGGGGGACTCAGCCCCAGCATTTT. This sequence encodes CASSRARGTQPQHF.

J is TRBJ2-3 and V is TRBV9; 8 bases line up with TRBD2. The J segment lost 0 bases and the V segment lost 3 bases, leaving 6 bases of the junction unmatched. Per the germline V gene, CDR1 is SGDLS and CDR2 is YYNGEE. This CDR3 comprises 16 residues. CDR3 sequence: CASSGVAGLSTDTQYF. CDR3 nucleotides: TGTGCCAGCAGCGGAGTAGCGGGGCTTAGCACAGATACGCAGTATTTT.

The genes are TRBV29-1 and TRBJ1-1; D unclear. The CDR3 is 12 amino acids. V shed 3 bases and J shed 7 bases, with 12 bases lying between them. Germline loops: CDR1 SQVTM, CDR2 ANQGSEA. This CDR3 is CSVDLSTFEAFF. CDR3 DNA sequence: TGCAGCGTTGACCTTTCAACGTTTGAAGCTTTCTTT.

The chain is built from TRBV4-2 and TRBJ2-7; no clear D. The CDR3 loop spans 14 amino acids. From germline, CDR1 is LGHNA and CDR2 YNFKEQ. V was clipped by 4 bases and J by 2 bases, with 12 bases between them. CDR3 sequence reads: CASSLRGFPYEQYF. Here the CDR3 DNA reads TGTGCCAGCAGCCTCCGAGGATTCCCCTACGAGCAGTACTTC.

This chain uses TRBV20-1 with TRBJ2-7; D call uncertain. V was trimmed by 0 bases and J by 5 bases, leaving 8 bases between them. The CDR3 is 12 residues long. Germline CDR1 and CDR2: DFQATT and SNEGSKA (reference sequence). The CDR3 loop reads CSARDLGNEQYF. CDR3 coding DNA: TGCAGTGCTAGAGACCTAGGGAACGAGCAGTACTTC.

The gene calls are TRBV29-1 and TRBJ1-2, with D unresolved. Trimming stripped 1 base from V and 4 bases from J, with 13 bases between. The CDR3 length is 14 residues. Germline values: CDR1 SQVTM, CDR2 ANQGSEA. CDR3 in DNA: TGCAGCGTTGAAGCATACAGAAAGGGCTATGGCTACACCTTC. Its protein product is CSVEAYRKGYGYTF.

This rearrangement joins TRBV15 to TRBJ2-2, with D uncertain. V lost 8 bases and J 3 bases, leaving 10 bases between the germline ends. The CDR3 is 13 amino acids. Germline CDR1 is LNHNV and CDR2 is YYDKDF (reference sequence). The CDR3 coding sequence is TGTGCCACCTCAGAATATGACACCGGGGAGCTGTTTTTT. It codes for CATSEYDTGELFF. Full variable domain (outside the CDR3, taken from reference TRBV15 and TRBJ2-2): DAMVIQNPRYQVTQFGKPVTLSCSQTLNHNVMYWYQQKSSQAPKLLFHYYDKDFNNEADTPDNFQSRRPNTSFCFLDIRSPGLGDTAMYLCATSEYDTGELFFGEGSRLTVL.